Presented here are 10 T cell receptor beta chains from one specimen sequenced in a study. Each CDR3 protein is one row after TCRdb ran MiXCR on the RT-PCR reads. The profile covers 650,000 to 800,000 distinct CDR3 sequences, with 14% appearing a single time and roughly 3.6% taken by the ten largest. Sample: memory CD4+ T cells from blood. The receptors here all came from a female donor in good health, serving as a healthy control.

The chain has TRBV19 and TRBJ2-2; D not resolved. Between the trimmed V and J ends, which lost 2 bases and 1 base, there was a span of 2 bases. CDR3 length equals 13 residues. Germline CDR1 reads LNHDA; CDR2 reads SQIVND (reference sequence). CDR3 in DNA: TGTGCCAGTAGTATAAAGAACACCGGGGAGCTGTTTTTT. Translated, it gives CASSIKNTGELFF.

This clonotype was found many times. V and J are TRBV24-1 and TRBJ2-1; D possibly matches TRBD1 or TRBD2 (7 bases each). The CDR3 covers 13 residues. The ends were cut back, 8 bases at V and 5 bases at J, with 12 bases in the middle. The germline gives CDR1 KGHDR, CDR2 SFDVKD. CDR3 protein: CATMSGGDNEQFF. The CDR3 DNA reads as TGTGCCACCATGTCAGGGGGGGACAATGAGCAGTTCTTC.

This chain links TRBV11-2 with TRBJ2-4; 10 bases fit TRBD1. With 6 bases clipped from V and 15 bases from J, the junction kept 8 bases outside the gene matches. CDR3 size: 12 residues. The germline CDR1 and CDR2 sequences are SGHAT and FQNNGV. The CDR3 DNA is TGTGCCAGCAGTTTTGAGGGACAGGGGACGTACTTC. It is translated as CASSFEGQGTYF.

The V gene is TRBV20-1, the J gene TRBJ2-7; possibly TRBD2 for D (6 bases). The CDR3 runs 13 residues. CDR1 is DFQATT, CDR2 SNEGSKA, per germline (reference sequence). V lost 6 bases and J lost 0, with 12 bases in between. For the CDR3, the DNA is TGCAGTGCCGGACTATCGCTCTCCTACGAGCAGTACTTC. Its translation is CSAGLSLSYEQYF.

For this clonotype: At one boundary the junction diverges from the germline segment, which might be a read error. The chain recombines TRBV5-5 with TRBJ2-1; 15 positions match TRBD2. The CDR3 length is 16 residues. Germline CDR1 and CDR2: SGHKS and YYEKEE (reference sequence). The CDR3 is CSSSPGGTSGRIEQFF. The CDR3 DNA sequence: TGTTCCAGCAGCCCGGGCGGGACTAGCGGGAGGATTGAGCAGTTCTTC.

This clonotype was picked up a small number of times. The CDR3 loop is CASSDAGGTGELFF. CDR3 DNA sequence: TGTGCCAGCAGCGATGCCGGGGGCACCGGGGAGCTGTTTTTT. This sequence joins TRBV9 and TRBJ2-2, with D possibly matching TRBD2 (6 bases). Trimming removed 3 bases at V and 4 bases at J, with 10 bases between. The CDR3 length is 14 residues. Per germline, CDR1 SGDLS and CDR2 YYNGEE.

This clonotype was observed many times. The gene calls are TRBV20-1 and TRBJ1-5; maybe TRBD1 (5 bases). V lost 3 bases to trimming and J lost 2 bases, with 11 bases between them. CDR1 and CDR2 (germline): DFQATT, SNEGSKA (reference sequence). The CDR3 is made up of 14 amino acids. CDR3 amino acids: CSASWGNGNQPQHF. The CDR3 DNA follows: TGCAGTGCTAGTTGGGGGAACGGCAATCAGCCCCAGCATTTT.

This sequence joins TRBV9 and TRBJ2-3; 11 bases match TRBD2. V was pared by 3 bases and J by 0 bases, with 3 bases of the junction left unmatched. The germline V gene encodes CDR1 SGDLS and CDR2 YYNGEE. The CDR3 runs 16 residues. The CDR3 DNA reads TGTGCCAGCAGCGCGGGACTAGCGGTTAGCACAGATACGCAGTATTTT. Protein sequence: CASSAGLAVSTDTQYF.

This sequence joins TRBV9 and TRBJ1-4, with 10 nucleotides matching TRBD1. There are 15 residues in the CDR3. V lost 4 bases, J lost 6 bases, and 6 bases stayed unmatched. From germline, CDR1 is SGDLS and CDR2 YYNGEE. This chain's CDR3 is CASSPWDRGDEKLFF. The CDR3 bases are TGTGCCAGCAGCCCCTGGGACAGGGGTGATGAAAAACTGTTTTTT.

The genes are TRBV6-1 and TRBJ2-4, with D uncertain. Germline assignment: CDR1 MNHNS and CDR2 SASEGT. The CDR3 runs 12 residues. V shed 2 bases and J shed 8 bases, with 7 bases lying between them. CDR3 nucleotide sequence: TGTGCCAGCAGTGAAAGGAAGTACATTCAGTACTTC. Its protein is CASSERKYIQYF.